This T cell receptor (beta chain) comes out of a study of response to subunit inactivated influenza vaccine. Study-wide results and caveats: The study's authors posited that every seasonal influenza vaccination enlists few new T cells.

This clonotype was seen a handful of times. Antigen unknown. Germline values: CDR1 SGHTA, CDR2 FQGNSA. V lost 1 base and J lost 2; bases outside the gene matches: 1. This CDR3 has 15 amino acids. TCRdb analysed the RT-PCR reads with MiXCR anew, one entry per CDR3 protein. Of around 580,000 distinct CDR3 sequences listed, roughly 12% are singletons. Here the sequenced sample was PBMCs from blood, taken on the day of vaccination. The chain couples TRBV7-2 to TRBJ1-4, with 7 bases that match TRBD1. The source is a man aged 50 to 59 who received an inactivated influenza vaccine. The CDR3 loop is CASSLVRGTNEKLFF. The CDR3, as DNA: TGTGCCAGCAGCTTAGTCAGGGGGACTAATGAAAAACTGTTTTTT.